Below, 20 T cell receptor beta chains from the same sample are listed, as sequenced in a study of technical replicates of blood from a few donors. TCRdb keeps only in-frame clones here, not all; method: immunoSEQ multiplex PCR. The repertoire includes 65,000 to 95,000 clones, 93% of them detected once, and about 0.25% sits in the top ten. The sequenced sample was T cells isolated from PBMCs. The receptors stem from a human donor in good health.

The chain employs TRBV6-6 and TRBJ2-3; a weak D match, TRBD1 (6 bases). CDR1 and CDR2 (germline): MNHNY, SVGAGI (reference sequence). The V gene lost 4 bases and the J gene lost 3 bases, with 8 bases spanning the gap. The CDR3 is 13 amino acids. CDR3 coding DNA: TGTGCCAGCAGTTTTACAGGGACAGATACGCAGTATTTT. Amino acid sequence: CASSFTGTDTQYF.

The chain links TRBV11-2 to TRBJ2-5; weak D call: TRBD2 (6 bases). V lost 5 bases, J lost 2 bases, and 15 bases lay in between. Per germline, CDR1 SGHAT and CDR2 FQNNGV. The CDR3 is 15 amino acids. The CDR3 is CASSHPRGKQETQYF. In nucleotides, the CDR3 is TGTGCCAGCAGCCACCCCCGGGGGAAACAAGAGACCCAGTACTTC.

The V and J genes are TRBV5-1 and TRBJ2-7; 8 nucleotides line up with TRBD2. In germline, CDR1 is SGHRS, CDR2 YFSETQ. The CDR3 runs 14 residues. V lost 2 bases, J lost 1 base, and 2 bases stayed unmatched. The CDR3 spells CASSFVAGSYEQYF. The CDR3 nucleotides read TGCGCCAGCAGCTTCGTAGCGGGATCCTACGAGCAGTACTTC.

In this sample, this clone turned up once. The J gene is TRBJ2-3, the V gene TRBV10-3, with D unclear. The germline V and J ends were trimmed by 10 bases and 0 bases, with 11 bases remaining between them. The CDR3 runs to 13 residues. CDR1 is ENHRY, CDR2 SYGVKD, per germline. CDR3 sequence (DNA): TGTGCCACCATAGCCCATAGCACAGATACGCAGTATTTT. This translates into CATIAHSTDTQYF.

The V and J genes are TRBV6-5 and TRBJ1-2, with D perhaps matching TRBD1 (6 bases). V gave up 6 bases and J gave up 6 bases, with 20 bases separating them. This CDR3 is built from 15 residues. Germline CDR1 and CDR2: MNHEY and SVGAGI. The CDR3 DNA is TGTGCCAGCAGACCCCCACAGGGACAATCGGATGGCTACACCTTC. This gives the protein CASRPPQGQSDGYTF.

The V gene is TRBV19, the J gene TRBJ1-1, with D hard to call. Germline V gives CDR1 LNHDA, CDR2 SQIVND (reference sequence). The CDR3 totals 12 residues. Trimming shortened V by 6 bases and J by 1 base, and 6 bases separated the two germline ends. The CDR3 reads CASRHRNTEAFF. Here the CDR3 DNA reads TGTGCCAGTAGGCACAGGAACACTGAAGCTTTCTTT.

For the CDR3, the DNA is TGTGCCAGCAGTGAAGCGCGGGAGGTGGTAAATGAGCAGTTCTTC. It specifies CASSEAREVVNEQFF. The chain couples TRBV2 to TRBJ2-1; 8 nucleotides line up with TRBD2. The J segment lost 7 bases and the V segment lost 0 bases, leaving 5 bases of the junction unmatched. The length of the CDR3 is 15 residues. In germline, CDR1 is SNHLY, CDR2 FYNNEI.

The V and J genes are TRBV5-6 and TRBJ1-1; maybe TRBD1 (6 bases). Trimming took 3 bases from V and 1 from J, leaving 10 bases between them. Germline values: CDR1 SGHDT, CDR2 YYEEEE. The CDR3 length is 14 residues. The CDR3 reads CASSSRGRNTEAFF. The CDR3 DNA sequence: TGTGCCAGCAGCTCCAGGGGTAGGAACACTGAAGCTTTCTTT.

The chain links TRBV7-8 to TRBJ2-1; tentatively, D is TRBD2 (6 bases). CDR3 length: 15 amino acids. Germline CDR1 SGHVS, CDR2 FQNEAQ. V lost 1 base, J lost 3 bases, and 10 bases lay in between. This chain's CDR3 is CASSLGRGIYNEQFF. CDR3 DNA sequence: TGTGCCAGCAGCTTAGGGCGGGGAATCTACAATGAGCAGTTCTTC.

The V gene is TRBV11-2, the J gene TRBJ1-5; unclear D gene. V was cut by 1 base and J by 4 bases, with 11 bases left in between. The germline V gene has CDR1 SGHAT and CDR2 FQNNGV. The CDR3 consists of 15 residues. The CDR3 loop is CASSLGQVHNQPQHF. The CDR3 region has the DNA TGTGCCAGCAGCTTAGGGCAGGTCCATAATCAGCCCCAGCATTTT.

V and J are TRBV18 and TRBJ2-2; perhaps TRBD2 as D (6 bases). This CDR3 contains 16 residues. The germline V gene encodes CDR1 KGHSH and CDR2 LQKENI. V lost 3 bases to trimming and J lost 1 base, with 12 bases between them. CDR3: CASSPGGGENTGELFF. The CDR3 coding sequence is TGTGCCAGCTCACCTGGCGGAGGGGAGAACACCGGGGAGCTGTTTTTT.

V usage is TRBV2 and J usage is TRBJ2-7, with 8 positions matching TRBD1. V shed 10 bases, J shed 6 bases, and the junction held 17 bases outside the gene matches. Germline V gene sequence: CDR1 SNHLY, CDR2 FYNNEI. The CDR3 spans 15 residues. CDR3 region: CATRPRRTQGAEQYF. CDR3 nucleotides: TGTGCCACCCGACCGCGGAGGACGCAGGGGGCCGAGCAGTACTTC.

This clone showed up just a few times. The chain employs TRBV7-9 and TRBJ1-1; D is undetermined. Germline V gives CDR1 SEHNR, CDR2 FQNEAQ (reference sequence). The CDR3 runs 11 residues. V lost 4 bases and J 7 bases, leaving 7 bases between the germline ends. The CDR3 DNA reads TGTGCCAGCAGCTACTCGGGTGAAGCTTTCTTT. Translation gives CASSYSGEAFF.

The J gene is TRBJ1-5, the V gene TRBV28; the D gene is possibly TRBD1 (5 bases). This CDR3 contains 13 residues. CDR1 is MDHEN, CDR2 SYDVKM, per germline. Trimming removed 3 bases from V and 5 bases from J, with 8 bases in between. The CDR3 here is CASSFAGHQPQHF. In DNA, the CDR3 is TGTGCCAGCAGTTTTGCGGGGCATCAGCCCCAGCATTTT.

The V gene is TRBV14, the J gene TRBJ2-1, with TRBD1 as a possible D gene (6 bases). With 0 bases removed from V and 4 bases from J, the gap between germline ends came to 13 bases. CDR3 length: 16 amino acids. From germline, CDR1 is SGHDN and CDR2 FVKESK. In DNA form, the CDR3 reads TGTGCCAGCAGCCAAGATGTCGCAGGGGCGTACAATGAGCAGTTCTTC. Amino acids: CASSQDVAGAYNEQFF.

The chain has TRBV19 and TRBJ2-2; D perhaps matches TRBD1 (6 bases). The CDR3 is made up of 13 amino acids. Trimming cost V 10 bases and J 3 bases, with 12 bases left between them. Germline V gives CDR1 LNHDA, CDR2 SQIVND (reference sequence). Written as DNA, the CDR3 is TGTGCCACCGCGACAGGATACACCGGGGAGCTGTTTTTT. It codes for CATATGYTGELFF.

This rearrangement joins TRBV5-8 to TRBJ1-3; tentatively, D is TRBD1 (5 bases). V lost 2 bases and J lost 1, with 7 bases in between. CDR1 is SGHTS, CDR2 YDEGEE, per germline. This CDR3 has 14 residues. The chain's CDR3 is CASSFGTSGNTIYF. In nucleotides, the CDR3 is TGTGCCAGCAGCTTCGGGACTTCTGGAAACACCATATATTTT.

This sequence joins TRBV18 and TRBJ1-1; D might be TRBD1 (5 bases). Germline-derived CDR1 and CDR2 are KGHSH and LQKENI. V was pared by 3 bases and J by 0 bases, with 11 bases between. CDR3 size: 15 residues. The CDR3: CASSPRDSMNTEAFF. The CDR3 DNA sequence: TGTGCCAGCTCACCGAGGGACTCAATGAACACTGAAGCTTTCTTT.

The chain recombines TRBV9 with TRBJ2-7, with D unresolved. The CDR3 runs to 14 residues. Trimming took 0 bases from V and 5 from J, leaving 12 bases between them. Germline values: CDR1 SGDLS, CDR2 YYNGEE. This chain's CDR3 is CASSVAFQVHEQYF. The CDR3 DNA reads TGTGCCAGCAGCGTAGCTTTCCAGGTCCACGAGCAGTACTTC.

The J gene is TRBJ2-7, the V gene TRBV11-1; 8 positions agree with TRBD1. Germline values: CDR1 SGHAT, CDR2 FQDESV (reference sequence). Unmatched junction bases numbered 4, after V lost 3 bases and J lost 6 bases. The CDR3 has 13 amino acids. In DNA, the CDR3 is TGTGCCAGCAGCTTTCGACAGGGGAGCGAGCAGTACTTC. It codes for CASSFRQGSEQYF.